A selection of T cell receptor beta chains follows, all from one sample in a study of shared clonotypes between healthy human individuals. The assay was immunoSEQ multiplex PCR, and TCRdb's table has in-frame clones only and misses some. The sample carries over 800,000 clones, more than 85% recorded once. The sequenced sample consisted of naive CD8+ T cells sorted from blood. These receptors came from a man younger than 40 in good health. Each CDR3 is given with its conserved first and last residue. D genes are given only for firm matches. Not every row has a clone size; where given, it reads once, few, many or a size class.

>TRBD2|NA|TRBV27|TRBJ2-3|14
TGTGCCAGCTCCCAAGCGGGAGCTAGAGATACGCAGTATTTT
CASSQAGARDTQYF
>NA|NA|TRBV5-5|TRBJ2-2|16
TGTGCCAGCAGCTTGATCTCGGCTGAGAACACCGGGGAGCTGTTTTTT
CASSLISAENTGELFF
>NA|NA|TRBV7-2|TRBJ1-1|12
TGTGCCAGCAGCCCGGGACCGCCGAGTGCTTTCTTT
CASSPGPPSAFF
>NA|NA|TRBV2|TRBJ1-3|15
TGTGCCAGCTTTACAAATACCGCCTCTGGAAACACCATATATTTT
CASFTNTASGNTIYF
>TRBD1|NA|TRBV4-3|TRBJ1-1|15
TGCGCCAGCAGCCAAGAGAGGGGGCTGGACACTGAAGCTTTCTTT
CASSQERGLDTEAFF
>TRBD2|NA|TRBV28|TRBJ2-1|15
TGTGCCAGCACCAAACACCCACTAGCGGACAATGAGCAGTTCTTC
CASTKHPLADNEQFF
>NA|NA|TRBV6-5|TRBJ2-7|13
TGTGCCAGCACACCCAGGGACTCCTACGAGCAGTACTTC
CASTPRDSYEQYF
>NA|NA|TRBV15|TRBJ2-1|17
TGTGCCACCAGCAGAGATCACCCTAGCGCGAAGGGCAATGAGCAGTTCTTC
CATSRDHPSAKGNEQFF
>TRBD1|NA|TRBV7-9|TRBJ2-2|19
TGTGCCAGCAGACCCCGGACAGGGGGCGCGAAAGGGAACACCGGGGAGCTGTTTTTT
CASRPRTGGAKGNTGELFF
>TRBD1|NA|TRBV5-4|TRBJ1-2|14
TGTGCCAGCAGCGGGACAGGGAGAGGAAGTGGCTACACCTTC
CASSGTGRGSGYTF
>TRBD1|NA|TRBV5-6|TRBJ2-5|17
TGTGCCAGCAGTTCAGGGACAGGGGTTTCGTACCAAGAGACCCAGTACTTC
CASSSGTGVSYQETQYF
>TRBD2|NA|TRBV7-6|TRBJ2-3|16
TGTGCCAGCAGCCATGGACTAGCGGGAGCCGCAGATACGCAGTATTTT
CASSHGLAGAADTQYF
>NA|NA|TRBV5-1|TRBJ2-7|16
TGCGCCAGCAGCTTGGCTGCGGCGGGTGCCTCCTACGAGCAGTACTTC
CASSLAAAGASYEQYF
>NA|NA|TRBV4-1|TRBJ1-4|14
TGCGCCAGCAGCCAAGAGGCAGGGTATGAAAAACTGTTTTTT
CASSQEAGYEKLFF
>NA|NA|TRBV14|TRBJ2-3|13
TGTGCCAGCAGCTGGGGAAAGCCAGATACGCAGTATTTT
CASSWGKPDTQYF
>NA|NA|TRBV28|TRBJ2-7|13
TGTGCCAGCAGCCAAGGGTGGGGCCACGAGCAGTACTTC
CASSQGWGHEQYF
>NA|NA|TRBV19|TRBJ1-1|14
TGTGCCAGTAGTCATGGCTCACGGATTACTGAAGCTTTCTTT
CASSHGSRITEAFF
>NA|NA|TRBV13|TRBJ2-7|14
TGTGCCAGCAGCCCTCGGGACACCCTCTACGAGCAGTACTTC
CASSPRDTLYEQYF
>NA|NA|TRBV11-2|TRBJ1-2|14
TGTGCCAGCAGCTTAAAATACGGGGGCGATGGCTACACCTTC
CASSLKYGGDGYTF
>TRBD2|NA|TRBV7-9|TRBJ2-3|16
TGTGCCAGCAGCCACTATGCTACTAGCGGGAGGGATACGCAGTATTTT
CASSHYATSGRDTQYF
>TRBD2|NA|TRBV4-1|TRBJ2-7|18
TGCGCCAGCAGCCAAACACCCCCTGGCGGGAGGATCGAAAACGAGCAGTACTTC
CASSQTPPGGRIENEQYF
>NA|NA|TRBV7-8|TRBJ2-7|15
TGTGCCAGCAGCCCTGGGACTTACTCGGGCTACGAGCAGTACTTC
CASSPGTYSGYEQYF
>NA|NA|TRBV5-1|TRBJ2-7|13
TGCGCCAGCAGCTTAACGGAGTACTACGAGCAGTACTTC
CASSLTEYYEQYF
>NA|many|TRBV7-9|TRBJ2-7|13
TGTGCCACCCAGGGGGGAAGTCTCTACGAGCAGTACTTC
CATQGGSLYEQYF
>NA|NA|TRBV7-9|TRBJ2-7|14
TGTGCCAGCAGCCCCGGGGACCTCTCCTACGAGCAGTACTTC
CASSPGDLSYEQYF
>NA|NA|TRBV7-9|TRBJ1-1|15
TGTGCCAGCAGCTTAGCGTTTGGGATGAACACTGAAGCTTTCTTT
CASSLAFGMNTEAFF
>NA|once|TRBV4-1|TRBJ2-1|14
TGCGCCAGCAGCGACAGGTTGTCCTACAATGAGCAGTTCTTC
CASSDRLSYNEQFF
>TRBD1|NA|TRBV29-1|TRBJ2-5|15
TGCAGCGTTGTGTACAGGGGAGTGCTCCAAGAGACCCAGTACTTC
CSVVYRGVLQETQYF
>NA|NA|TRBV7-9|TRBJ2-7|12
TGTGCCAGCAGCCCCGGCCGTTACGAGCAGTACTTC
CASSPGRYEQYF
>TRBD2|NA|TRBV28|TRBJ2-2|18
TGTGCCAGCAGTGGGACTAGCGGGAGGGCCGGGTACGCCGGGGAGCTGTTTTTT
CASSGTSGRAGYAGELFF
>TRBD2|NA|TRBV13|TRBJ2-1|13
TGTGCCAGCAGCTTAGTCGGCAGCGGGAAGCAGTTCTTC
CASSLVGSGKQFF
>NA|NA|TRBV27|TRBJ2-7|13
TGTGCCAGCAGTTTATCCAGGGTGGGGGAGCAGTACTTC
CASSLSRVGEQYF
>NA|once|TRBV5-1|TRBJ2-7|16
TGCGCCAGCAGCTTTGGGTTAGGAACAGGATCCTACGAGCAGTACTTC
CASSFGLGTGSYEQYF
>TRBD1|NA|TRBV4-3|TRBJ2-7|16
TGCGCCAGCAGCCAAGATCGAATGGGACAGCTATACGAGCAGTACTTC
CASSQDRMGQLYEQYF
>TRBD1|NA|TRBV27|TRBJ2-3|16
TGTGCCAGCAGTTTTGTAGGACAGGGGGCGAAGGATACGCAGTATTTT
CASSFVGQGAKDTQYF
>NA|NA|TRBV11-2|TRBJ2-3|12
TGTGCCAGCAGCTTGGCTACAGATACGCAGTATTTT
CASSLATDTQYF
>NA|NA|TRBV10-1|TRBJ1-1|13
TGCGCCAGCAGTGACCCTAAGAGTCTTGAAGCTTTCTTT
CASSDPKSLEAFF
>TRBD1|NA|TRBV5-4|TRBJ1-1|13
TGTGCCAGCAGCACTAGACAGGGTTCTGAAGCTTTCTTT
CASSTRQGSEAFF
>NA|NA|TRBV10-2|TRBJ2-5|11
TGCGCCAGCACTGCCGGAGAGACCCAGTACTTC
CASTAGETQYF
>NA|NA|TRBV7-9|TRBJ1-1|11
TGTGCCAGCAGCTATGGACAGCTAGCTTTCTTT
CASSYGQLAFF
>NA|NA|TRBV7-2|TRBJ2-1|16
TGTGCCAGCAGCTTTGGAGGGGGTATAGAGTCGTATGAGCAGTTCTTC
CASSFGGGIESYEQFF
>TRBD2|NA|TRBV27|TRBJ2-3|17
TGTGCCAGCAGTTTATCGATAACTAGCGGAAGCACAGATACGCAGTATTTT
CASSLSITSGSTDTQYF
>NA|NA|TRBV4-1|TRBJ2-1|14
TGCGCCAGCCAGGGGGGCGGCGGGTACAATGAGCAGTTCTTC
CASQGGGGYNEQFF
>TRBD1|few|TRBV10-3|TRBJ1-5|17
TGTGCCATCAGTGAGTCGGGACAGGGGATTGGCAATCAGCCCCAGCATTTT
CAISESGQGIGNQPQHF
>TRBD1|NA|TRBV7-9|TRBJ1-2|15
TGTGCCAGCAGCTTTCCTCGGGACAGAAACTATGGCTACACCTTC
CASSFPRDRNYGYTF
>NA|once|TRBV7-9|TRBJ1-1|14
TGTGCCAGCAGCTTCCAGGGGCCGCTCACTGAAGCTTTCTTT
CASSFQGPLTEAFF
>TRBD2|NA|TRBV2|TRBJ2-3|18
TGTGCCATCAACTCAGGGACTTATAGCGGGAGACCCACAGATACGCAGTATTTT
CAINSGTYSGRPTDTQYF
>NA|NA|TRBV28|TRBJ2-3|15
TGTGCCAGCAGTTTATTGGCGGGAAGGGCAGATACGCAGTATTTT
CASSLLAGRADTQYF
>NA|NA|TRBV21-1|TRBJ2-2|18
TGTGCCAGCAGCAATTACGACAGGGGGCCAGGAGGTACCGGGGAGCTGTTTTTT
CASSNYDRGPGGTGELFF
>NA|NA|TRBV15|TRBJ2-1|16
TGTGCCACCAGCAGAGACCGACTTTACTCCTACAATGAGCAGTTCTTC
CATSRDRLYSYNEQFF
>TRBD2|many|TRBV28|TRBJ2-1|19
TGTGCCAGCAGTTTAGGTGGGACTAGCGGGAGGGCGTCCTACAATGAGCAGTTCTTC
CASSLGGTSGRASYNEQFF
>NA|NA|TRBV7-2|TRBJ2-2|12
TGTGCCAGCAGCGTGACCGCCGGGGAGCTGTTTTTT
CASSVTAGELFF
>NA|NA|TRBV7-9|TRBJ1-2|17
TGTGCCAGCAGCCCAACCGGGACGGCACCAGCTAACTATGGCTACACCTTC
CASSPTGTAPANYGYTF